This section outlines one T cell receptor beta chain sequence together with its context. Its antigen is not identified. This specimen belongs to a study of response to subunit inactivated influenza vaccine. General study findings and limits: Authors suggested few new T cells are recruited by each seasonal influenza vaccination.

The CDR3 contains 15 residues. The V gene's germline CDR1 is LGHDT and CDR2 YNNKEL (reference sequence). The ends were cut back, 3 bases at V and 6 bases at J, with 17 bases in the middle. TCRdb re-derived calls from the RT-PCR reads in MiXCR, one entry per CDR3 protein. This table has 650,000 to 800,000 distinct CDR3 sequences, approximately 17% appearing once. The clonotype comes from a man in his fifties who received an inactivated influenza vaccine. The sample was PBMCs from blood, taken roughly 5 days after vaccination. V and J are TRBV3-1 and TRBJ1-2; D is undetermined. As DNA, the CDR3 is TGTGCCAGCAGCCAGGCAGACCGACCCTTTGATGGCTACACCTTC. Translating gives CASSQADRPFDGYTF.